The sequence of this T cell receptor (beta chain) was determined in a study of response to subunit inactivated influenza vaccine. Germline V gene lookup returns CDR1 SGHAT and CDR2 FQNNGV. The CDR3 is 14 residues long. V was cut by 1 base and J by 6 bases, with 10 bases left in between. TCRdb reprocessed the RT-PCR reads via MiXCR and lists one record per CDR3 protein. The top ten clones hold over 2.5% of a sample with 500,000 to 600,000 distinct CDR3 sequences, about 15% of them seen once. This sample comprised CD4+ T cells sorted from PBMCs, obtained 23 months after vaccination. This TCR was recovered from a man aged 50-75 years who received an inactivated influenza vaccine. The chain joins TRBV11-2 to TRBJ2-1; D is perhaps TRBD2 (6 bases). CDR3 sequence (DNA): TGTGCCAGCAGCTTAGTCGGCGGGGTCAATGAGCAGTTCTTC. Translation: CASSLVGGVNEQFF.